Below, 24 T cell receptor beta chains from the same sample are listed, as sequenced in a study of blood T cell repertoires in COVID-19. Some clones are missing from TCRdb's copy, which holds only in-frame ones; the method was immunoSEQ multiplex PCR. This sample carries over 130,000 clones, approximately 79% of them seen once, and the ten largest clones take less than 3%. The sample taken for sequencing was PBMCs or T cells enriched from blood (not recorded which). These receptors were obtained from a woman aged 50 to 65 who had recovered from COVID-19.

This clone came up once. The chain employs TRBV12-3 or TRBV12-4 and TRBJ1-1; the D gene is possibly TRBD1 (5 bases). This CDR3 is 12 amino acids long. Trimming took 5 bases from V and 8 from J, leaving 12 bases between them. The chain's CDR3 is CASSTGTREAFF. CDR3 nucleotide sequence: TGTGCCAGCAGTACCGGGACTAGGGAAGCTTTCTTT.

This rearrangement joins TRBV7-6 to TRBJ2-1, with TRBD1 matching over 7 bases. The CDR3 consists of 14 residues. The germline V gene has CDR1 SGHVS and CDR2 FNYEAQ. V shed 5 bases and J 7 bases; nucleotides not matched to a gene: 8. CDR3 in amino acids: CASSPTDRANEQFF. The CDR3 bases are TGTGCCAGCAGCCCTACCGACAGGGCGAATGAGCAGTTCTTC.

The chain employs TRBV6-5 and TRBJ2-7, with 9 bases aligning to TRBD1. Losses at the gene ends were 6 bases for V and 7 bases for J; bases not matched to a gene: 10. The germline V gene encodes CDR1 MNHEY and CDR2 SVGAGI. The length of the CDR3 is 14 residues. The CDR3 DNA sequence: TGTGCCAGCAGACCCCCGGGACAGGGTCGAGAGCAGTACTTC. It is translated as CASRPPGQGREQYF.

V usage is TRBV5-5 and J usage is TRBJ2-1, with 12 nucleotides matching TRBD2. The CDR3 is 15 residues long. Germline-derived CDR1 and CDR2 are SGHKS and YYEKEE (reference sequence). Unmatched junction bases numbered 6, after V lost 4 bases and J lost 7 bases. CDR3 DNA: TGTGCCAGCAGCCTCCTAGCGGGAGGGGGGAATGAGCAGTTCTTC. Protein sequence: CASSLLAGGGNEQFF.

This sequence joins TRBV7-2 and TRBJ2-3; D not resolved. The germline V gene has CDR1 SGHTA and CDR2 FQGNSA. With 0 bases removed from V and 5 bases from J, the gap between germline ends came to 12 bases. CDR3 length: 15 amino acids. Here the CDR3 reads CASSLAGRNIDTQYF. The CDR3 DNA sequence: TGTGCCAGCAGCTTAGCGGGCCGAAATATAGATACGCAGTATTTT.

This chain joins TRBV5-6 and TRBJ1-3; D is unresolved. Germline V lookup: CDR1 SGHDT, CDR2 YYEEEE. Between the trimmed V and J ends, which lost 7 bases and 2 bases, there was a span of 7 bases. CDR3 size: 12 residues. The CDR3 coding sequence is TGTGCCAGCGGAGCCGCTGGAAACACCATATATTTT. Translating it yields CASGAAGNTIYF.

The gene calls are TRBV7-2 and TRBJ2-3; 8 positions agree with TRBD2. The CDR3 spans 15 residues. The germline V gene encodes CDR1 SGHTA and CDR2 FQGNSA. The ends lost 7 bases at V and 1 base at J; junction bases unmatched: 7. CDR3 sequence (DNA): TGTGCCAGCACCCCACTCGGGGGGGGCACAGATACGCAGTATTTT. Amino acids: CASTPLGGGTDTQYF.

The chain couples TRBV7-9 to TRBJ1-1; D is ambiguous. CDR3 length: 15 amino acids. The germline CDR1 and CDR2 sequences are SEHNR and FQNEAQ (reference sequence). Trimming shortened V by 4 bases and J by 0 bases, and 12 bases separated the two germline ends. As DNA, the CDR3 is TGTGCCAGCAGCTCTCTAGGCGGTATGAACACTGAAGCTTTCTTT. As protein: CASSSLGGMNTEAFF.

The V call is TRBV10-3, the J call TRBJ2-7; 8 nucleotides line up with TRBD2. This CDR3 is built from 11 residues. Trimming took 10 bases from V and 3 from J; bases not matched to a gene: 2. Germline-derived CDR1 and CDR2 are ENHRY and SYGVKD. This CDR3 reads CATGGGYEQYF. Written as DNA, the CDR3 is TGTGCCACCGGGGGGGGCTACGAGCAGTACTTC.

The chain links TRBV19 to TRBJ2-3; TRBD2 is a possible D gene (6 bases). Trimming removed 4 bases at V and 0 bases at J, with 8 bases between. This CDR3 comprises 14 residues. Germline V gene sequence: CDR1 LNHDA, CDR2 SQIVND (reference sequence). The CDR3 protein is CASSSGGSTDTQYF. The DNA for the CDR3 is TGTGCCAGTAGTAGTGGAGGGAGCACAGATACGCAGTATTTT. The entire variable domain, with the rest obtained from reference TRBV19 and TRBJ2-3, is as follows: DGGITQSPKYLFRKEGQNVTLSCEQNLNHDAMYWYRQDPGQGLRLIYYSQIVNDFQKGDIAEGYSVSREKKESFPLTVTSAQKNPTAFYLCASSSGGSTDTQYFGPGTRLTVL.

The chain employs TRBV27 and TRBJ2-7, with TRBD2 identical over 9 bases. With 10 bases clipped from V and 1 base from J, the junction kept 11 bases outside the gene matches. The CDR3 has 15 residues. CDR1 MNHEY and CDR2 SMNVEV come from the germline V gene (reference sequence). In DNA, the CDR3 is TGTGCCACTAGGGGGTGGCTAGCGGGGTCCTACGAGCAGTACTTC. This translates into CATRGWLAGSYEQYF.

The J gene is TRBJ2-1, the V gene TRBV9, with 11 bases lining up with TRBD2. This CDR3 has 17 residues. CDR1 and CDR2 from the germline V gene are SGDLS and YYNGEE. Trimming removed 0 bases from V and 4 bases from J; junction bases left unmatched: 6. The DNA for the CDR3 is TGTGCCAGCAGCGTAGATAGCGGGAGGGTTAATTACAATGAGCAGTTCTTC. Protein sequence: CASSVDSGRVNYNEQFF.

This clone was seen a single time. The chain carries TRBV3-1 (or the pseudogene TRBV3-2) and TRBJ2-5; 7 bases fit TRBD1. Per the germline V gene, CDR1 is LGHDT and CDR2 is YNNKEL (reference sequence). The junction had 4 bases not matched to a gene; V was cut back by 1 base and J by 5 bases. The CDR3 extends over 14 amino acids. The DNA for the CDR3 is TGTGCCAGCAGCCAAGTTCAGGGGGTGGAGACCCAGTACTTC. It codes for CASSQVQGVETQYF.

V gene TRBV7-9 combines with J gene TRBJ1-1; D remains unclear. V dropped 4 bases and J dropped 4 bases, with 19 bases sitting between them. The germline CDR1 and CDR2 sequences are SEHNR and FQNEAQ (reference sequence). The CDR3 has 16 residues. The CDR3 sequence: CASSYYSGILGTEAFF. The CDR3 nucleotides read TGTGCCAGCAGCTACTACAGCGGAATACTGGGCACTGAAGCTTTCTTT. The full variable domain, with the rest looked up from reference TRBV7-9 and TRBJ1-1, is DTGVSQNPRHKITKRGQNVTFRCDPISEHNRLYWYRQTLGQGPEFLTYFQNEAQLEKSRLLSDRFSAERPKGSFSTLEIQRTEQGDSAMYLCASSYYSGILGTEAFFGQGTRLTVV.

The chain couples TRBV10-2 to TRBJ1-1, with 7 positions matching TRBD1. Germline loops: CDR1 WSHSY, CDR2 SAAADI. The CDR3 spans 14 residues. Unmatched junction bases numbered 8, after V lost 6 bases and J lost 4 bases. CDR3 sequence: CASREQGLGTEAFF. The CDR3 DNA reads as TGCGCCAGCAGGGAACAGGGGCTGGGCACTGAAGCTTTCTTT.

In its sample, this clone was seen once. The gene calls are TRBV11-2 and TRBJ1-2, with 8 bases lining up with TRBD1. This CDR3 contains 15 residues. Germline V lookup: CDR1 SGHAT, CDR2 FQNNGV. V lost 4 bases to trimming and J lost 7 bases; unmatched junction nucleotides: 11. DNA for the CDR3: TGTGCCAGCAGCTCCGTTGGACAGGGAAAGGGTGGCTACACCTTC. This sequence encodes CASSSVGQGKGGYTF.

The CDR3 bases are TGTGCCAGCAGCCCCGGACTAGCGGGGGGTATGTGGGATACGCAGTATTTT. It is translated as CASSPGLAGGMWDTQYF. The chain is built from TRBV6-2 or TRBV6-3 and TRBJ2-3; 14 nucleotides match TRBD2. V shed 6 bases, J shed 6 bases, and the junction held 11 bases outside the gene matches. This CDR3 is built from 17 residues. Germline CDR1 MNHEY, CDR2 SVGEGT.

The gene calls are TRBV28 and TRBJ2-3, with TRBD2 matching 10 bases. With V trimmed by 7 bases and J by 1 base, 5 bases remained unmatched. The CDR3 loop spans 15 amino acids. The germline V gene encodes CDR1 MDHEN and CDR2 SYDVKM. CDR3 sequence: CASNLAGAGTDTQYF. The CDR3 DNA follows: TGTGCCAGCAACCTAGCGGGAGCGGGCACAGATACGCAGTATTTT.

The chain employs TRBV27 and TRBJ1-2; 7 bases are shared with TRBD1. With V trimmed by 4 bases and J by 10 bases, 21 bases remained unmatched. Germline CDR1 MNHEY, CDR2 SMNVEV (reference sequence). The CDR3 has 17 amino acids. The CDR3 sequence: CASSCNENGQDQATYTF. The DNA for the CDR3 is TGTGCCAGCAGTTGCAATGAAAACGGACAGGACCAAGCGACCTACACCTTC.

This clone was counted a single time. The chain recombines TRBV19 with TRBJ2-2; D ambiguous. Per the germline V gene, CDR1 is LNHDA and CDR2 is SQIVND (reference sequence). V lost 5 bases and J lost 6, with 13 bases in between. The CDR3 contains 14 residues. The CDR3 sequence: CASSQRSTPGELFF. The CDR3 DNA reads as TGTGCCAGTAGTCAACGCTCTACGCCCGGGGAGCTGTTTTTT.

The chain links TRBV3-1 (or the pseudogene TRBV3-2) to TRBJ2-4; D call uncertain. CDR1 is LGHDT, CDR2 YNNKEL, per germline (reference sequence). This CDR3 has 14 amino acids. Trimming took off 1 base at V and 7 bases at J, with 11 bases between the two ends. For the CDR3, the DNA is TGTGCCAGCAGCCAAGGTAGACTCACGAACATTCAGTACTTC. Protein product: CASSQGRLTNIQYF.

The gene calls are TRBV7-3 and TRBJ2-5; no definite D call. This CDR3 comprises 12 residues. The V gene's germline CDR1 is SGHTA and CDR2 FQGTGA. Trimming left V 5 bases short and J 5 bases short, with 9 bases between. For the CDR3, the DNA is TGTGCCAGCAGCGAGGCCGGGGAGACCCAGTACTTC. Its translation: CASSEAGETQYF.

The V gene is TRBV29-1, the J gene TRBJ1-1; D may be TRBD1 (6 bases). The CDR3 has 11 amino acids. V was shortened by 6 bases and J by 5 bases, with 10 bases between the two germline ends. Germline-derived CDR1 and CDR2 are SQVTM and ANQGSEA. This chain's CDR3 is CSVDRRTEAFF. CDR3 DNA: TGCAGCGTCGACAGGAGGACTGAAGCTTTCTTT.

This clone was seen more than once but under ten times. The V and J genes are TRBV7-3 and TRBJ2-7; D is ambiguous. CDR1 and CDR2 (germline): SGHTA, FQGTGA. This CDR3 comprises 13 residues. With 0 bases removed from V and 2 bases from J, the gap between germline ends came to 5 bases. CDR3 sequence (DNA): TGTGCCAGCAGCTTAACGGCCACCTACGAGCAGTACTTC. Residues: CASSLTATYEQYF.